Detailed here is one TCR beta chain. The antigen remains unidentified. The data originate from a study of T cell repertoires in cytomegalovirus infection. Study in general: Public signatures in TCR beta pointed to CMV infection and matching HLA type.

The V gene end was trimmed by 6 bases and the J gene end by 2 bases; junction bases not matched to a gene: 10. Germline CDR1 and CDR2: LNHDA and SQIVND (reference sequence). The CDR3 has 17 amino acids. Each CDR3 protein gets one entry after TCRdb re-called the reads with MiXCR. The sample has about 300,000 distinct CDR3 sequences, 8% to 10% seen once. General study findings and limits: The cumulative frequency of public TCR beta families identified carriers of CMV plus the relevant HLA. Clonotypes of TCR beta that were HLA-C-restricted and CMV-specific dominated the ex vivo response.

The sequenced sample consisted of PBMCs. This clonotype was obtained from a human donor in good health (CMV status not recorded). Some clones in this sample may be carry-over from other donors' samples. This chain joins TRBV19 and TRBJ2-5; the match to TRBD2 covers 12 bases. CDR3 amino acids: CASSPRTSGAKQETQYF. CDR3 coding DNA: TGTGCCAGTAGCCCCCGGACTAGCGGGGCCAAACAAGAGACCCAGTACTTC.